This T cell receptor (beta chain) was sequenced during a study of Graves' ophthalmopathy and Graves' hyperthyroidism. General observations from the study: Blood was where most expanded thyroid clonotypes above 0.001 frequency also turned up. With a specificity of about 75% and a sensitivity of 70.59%, the model predicted ophthalmopathy progression.

Amplifying from RNA transcripts, the study obtained TCR beta CDR3 regions. RT-PCR was first run with HTBI primers, then multiplex PCR in a second round. TCRdb independently ran MiXCR on the multiplex PCR reads; one entry per CDR3 protein. Of a few hundred thousand distinct CDR3 sequences listed, about two fifths are singletons. Concerning this clonotype itself: Its antigen is not identified.

CDR3 length: 13 amino acids. Germline V gives CDR1 SNHLY, CDR2 FYNNEI. This rearrangement joins TRBV2 to TRBJ2-7; TRBD1 agrees at 11 bases. The sequence was collected from an adult man with Graves' hyperthyroidism. The specimen was peripheral blood or thyroid tissue (not recorded which). CDR3 DNA: TGTGCTAAACCGGGACAGGGGGATTACGAGCAGTACTTC. This sequence encodes CAKPGQGDYEQYF. The whole variable domain, remainder taken from reference TRBV2 and TRBJ2-7, is EPEVTQTPSHQVTQMGQEVILRCVPISNHLYFYWYRQILGQKVEFLVSFYNNEISEKSEIFDDQFSVERPDGSNFTLKIRSTKLEDSAMYFCAKPGQGDYEQYFGPGTRLTVT.